These T cell receptor beta chains were read from a single sample in a study of metastatic and nonmetastatic thyroid tumors. TCRdb re-called clones via MiXCR from the PCR reads. The table has some 31,000 clones, about 4% seen once. The source material was blood. The source of these receptors is a female donor with papillary thyroid cancer or a benign thyroid nodule (not recorded which). Some clones in this sample may be carry-over from other donors' samples. CDR3s include the opening cysteine and the closing phenylalanine or tryptophan.

>TRBJ2-7|TRBV9
CARSTGTPYEQYF
>TRBJ2-1|TRBV2
CASRETSGSSYNEQFF
>TRBJ1-2|TRBV20-1
CSARGVGRDYGYTF
>TRBJ2-2|TRBV6-1
CASSARLGQNTGELFF
>TRBJ1-5|TRBV28
CASTSRAMGPQHF
>TRBJ1-4|TRBV20-1
CSAGQGLANEKLFF
>TRBJ2-5|TRBV2
CASTEVGDRVDF
>TRBJ2-2|TRBV12-3/TRBV12-4
CASSLIAPSNTGELFF
>TRBJ2-2|TRBV6-1
CASNKPSATGELFF
>TRBJ2-7|TRBV20-1
CSARHCPYEQYF
>TRBJ2-5|TRBV25-1
CASSRDSSGAQYF
>TRBJ2-7|TRBV6-2/TRBV6-3
CASSTGTGRNEQYF
>TRBJ2-7|TRBV20-1
CSARQRTSYEQYF
>TRBJ2-1|TRBV15
CATSRGRGLAGEQFF
>TRBJ1-2|TRBV7-2
CASTLRDTSYGYTF
>TRBJ2-1|TRBV28
CASSLGLIRDVSTHNEQFF
>TRBJ2-7|TRBV10-3
CAISRQGALNEQYF
>TRBJ2-7|TRBV11-2
CASSLAGTGARQYF
>TRBJ2-7|TRBV20-1
CSARDAGTAYEQYF
>TRBJ2-7|TRBV7-9
CASSSGVRREQYF
>TRBJ1-2|TRBV14
CARSEVEWGYGYTF
>TRBJ2-7|TRBV12-3/TRBV12-4
CASSSTGFLWYF
>TRBJ2-5|TRBV19
CASSIRSRQETQYF
>TRBJ2-1|TRBV20-1
CSARETWELGSNEQFF
>TRBJ2-7|TRBV6-1
CASTAAVGQREQYF
>TRBJ1-4|TRBV28
CASSTYLPTGTGWVKLFF
>TRBJ2-3|TRBV5-1
CASSLGVAGTDTQYF
>TRBJ2-1|TRBV18
CASSPPGLNHEQFF
>TRBJ1-2|TRBV18
CASSPARGYGYTF
>TRBJ2-7|TRBV11-3
CASSLRLAGGKEQYF
>TRBJ2-2|TRBV18
CASSPVVRDGIGELFF
>TRBJ2-1|TRBV5-4
CASSFGTSGRALSNEQFF
>TRBJ2-3|TRBV9
CASSVETGGYTQYF
>TRBJ2-3|TRBV3-1
CASSQRADTQYF
>TRBJ2-5|TRBV11-2
CASSTQSSGSLGTQYF
>TRBJ2-7|TRBV28
CASSLANSYEQYF
>TRBJ1-2|TRBV2
CVSRPPGLTWGYTF
>TRBJ2-1|TRBV7-6
CASSSPDYRFGGNEQFF
>TRBJ2-7|TRBV6-1
CASRAGTATYEQYF
>TRBJ1-2|TRBV27
CASSSAPTGGGYTF
>TRBJ1-2|TRBV6-5
CASSYQNRGYTF
>TRBJ1-2|TRBV9
CASSLRDTHYGYTF
>TRBJ1-2|TRBV12-3/TRBV12-4
CASSSTGFGYTF
>TRBJ1-4|TRBV7-2
CASRQSRGLRTNEKLFF
>TRBJ2-2|TRBV7-3
CASSPQPRVRSVTGELFF
>TRBJ1-3|TRBV12-5
CASGLGRFNMAGNTIYF
>TRBJ1-2|TRBV15
CASSWDRGNYGYTF
>TRBJ2-2|TRBV6-2/TRBV6-3
CASSDSRTDTGELFF
>TRBJ2-5|TRBV5-6
CASSLAQETQYF
>TRBJ2-2|TRBV6-1
CASSLTGELFF
>TRBJ1-6|TRBV15
CATSSSQSGSPLHF
>TRBJ1-1|TRBV6-6
CASSYSGTERNTEAFF
>TRBJ1-1|TRBV27
CASSVSTAGDTEAFF